This T cell receptor beta chain was identified during a study of shared clonotypes between healthy human individuals. Method: immunoSEQ multiplex PCR; TCRdb's copy keeps in-frame clones and lacks some. This sample has 1,500,000 or so clones, with approximately 97% found just once. After removal of 5 bases from V and 10 bases from J, the junction contained 14 bases not matched to a gene. Germline CDR1 SEHNR, CDR2 FQNEAQ (reference sequence). This CDR3 comprises 15 residues. This TCR was recovered from a man aged 25 to 45 in good health. Sequencing input: naive CD4+ T cells sorted from blood. The subset was: CD45RA+ positively selected. The chain is built from TRBV7-9 and TRBJ2-1; 7 bases fit TRBD2. CDR3 loop: CASSPDGTIPGEQFF. The DNA for the CDR3 is TGTGCCAGCAGCCCCGACGGGACTATCCCCGGGGAGCAGTTCTTC.